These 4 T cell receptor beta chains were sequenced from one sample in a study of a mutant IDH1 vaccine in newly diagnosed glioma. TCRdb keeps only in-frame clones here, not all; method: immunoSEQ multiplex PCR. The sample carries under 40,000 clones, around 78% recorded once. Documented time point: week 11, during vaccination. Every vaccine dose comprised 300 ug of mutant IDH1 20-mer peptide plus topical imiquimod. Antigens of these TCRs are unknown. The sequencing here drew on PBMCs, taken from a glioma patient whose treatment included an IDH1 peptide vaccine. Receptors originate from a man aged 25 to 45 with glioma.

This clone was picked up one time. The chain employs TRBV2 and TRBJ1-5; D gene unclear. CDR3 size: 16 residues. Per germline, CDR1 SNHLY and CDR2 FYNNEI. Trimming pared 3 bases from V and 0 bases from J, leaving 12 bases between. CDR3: CASSEVSGLSNQPQHF. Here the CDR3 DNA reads TGTGCCAGCAGTGAGGTTTCAGGACTTAGCAATCAGCCCCAGCATTTT.

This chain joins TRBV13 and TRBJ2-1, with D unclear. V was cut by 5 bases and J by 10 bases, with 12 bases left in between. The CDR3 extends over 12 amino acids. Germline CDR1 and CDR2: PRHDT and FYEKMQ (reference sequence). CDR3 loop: CASSPRTPEQFF. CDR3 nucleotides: TGTGCCAGCAGCCCCAGGACCCCGGAGCAGTTCTTC.

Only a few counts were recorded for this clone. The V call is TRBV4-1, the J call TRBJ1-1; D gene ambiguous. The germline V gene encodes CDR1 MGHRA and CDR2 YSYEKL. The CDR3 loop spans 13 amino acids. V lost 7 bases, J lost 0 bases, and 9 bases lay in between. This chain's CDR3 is CASTEGVNTEAFF. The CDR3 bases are TGCGCCAGCACGGAGGGCGTGAACACTGAAGCTTTCTTT.

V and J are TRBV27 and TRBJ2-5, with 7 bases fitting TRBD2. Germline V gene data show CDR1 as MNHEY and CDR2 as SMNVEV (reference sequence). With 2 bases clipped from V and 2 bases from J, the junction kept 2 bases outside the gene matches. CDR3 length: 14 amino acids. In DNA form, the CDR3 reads TGTGCCAGCAGTTTAGTGGGGGGGCAAGAGACCCAGTACTTC. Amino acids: CASSLVGGQETQYF.